One and the same sample provided the 19 T cell receptor beta chains below, sequenced in a study of blood T cells in healthy people across ages. Sample-barcoded 5' priming and a J-beta primer mix drove a second PCR of 7 to 11 cycles. Via MiXCR, TCRdb re-called the 5' RACE reads, giving one row per CDR3 protein. This sample carries about 1.6 million distinct CDR3 sequences, about 32% of them seen once, and the ten largest clones take 11%. The sample was blood. The receptors stem from a woman in her twenties or thirties in good health.

The rearrangement joins TRBV9 to TRBJ1-6; a possible D gene is TRBD1 (5 bases). The CDR3 contains 16 residues. V gave up 2 bases and J gave up 10 bases, with 19 bases separating them. Germline V gene data show CDR1 as SGDLS and CDR2 as YYNGEE. The CDR3, as DNA: TGTGCCAGCAGCGTGGGAGACAGACAACCAGGGTCACCCCTCCACTTT. Translated: CASSVGDRQPGSPLHF.

A few counts support this clonotype. The chain uses TRBV20-1 and TRBJ2-3, with 7 positions matching TRBD2. This CDR3 is 15 amino acids long. Germline V gives CDR1 DFQATT, CDR2 SNEGSKA (reference sequence). The trim removed 1 base at V and 4 bases at J, leaving 8 bases unmatched. The CDR3 is CSARAPSGQADTQYF. The CDR3 DNA is TGCAGTGCTAGAGCCCCTAGCGGCCAGGCAGATACGCAGTATTTT.

The rearrangement links TRBV4-2 to TRBJ2-2; 9 nucleotides align to TRBD2. The J segment lost 3 bases and the V segment lost 4 bases, leaving 3 bases of the junction unmatched. The CDR3 has 15 residues. CDR1 and CDR2 from the germline V gene are LGHNA and YNFKEQ. The CDR3 reads CASSPREGDTGELFF. The CDR3 nucleotides read TGTGCCAGCAGCCCGCGGGAGGGGGACACCGGGGAGCTGTTTTTT.

This rearrangement joins TRBV18 to TRBJ1-6, with D perhaps TRBD1 (5 bases). The V end lost 0 bases, the J end lost 8 bases, and 11 bases lay between the germline ends. CDR3 length: 15 residues. Germline V gene lookup returns CDR1 KGHSH and CDR2 LQKENI. The CDR3 loop reads CASSPPQEGDSPLHF. As DNA, the CDR3 is TGTGCCAGCTCACCACCTCAGGAAGGGGATTCACCCCTCCACTTT.

This CDR3 reads CASSPGRNNEQFF. The CDR3 region has the DNA TGCGCCAGCAGCCCGGGGAGGAACAATGAGCAGTTCTTC. This rearrangement joins TRBV5-1 to TRBJ2-1; a weak D match, TRBD2 (6 bases). CDR1 SGHRS and CDR2 YFSETQ come from the germline V gene. The CDR3 has 13 residues. V was shortened by 4 bases and J by 5 bases, with 10 bases between the two germline ends.

This clonotype was seen a few times. The chain employs TRBV4-1 and TRBJ2-5; D is unresolved. Germline V CDR1 and CDR2: MGHRA, YSYEKL. V lost 4 bases and J lost 1, with 7 bases in between. CDR3 length: 13 residues. The CDR3 here is CASSPVFQETQYF. The CDR3 DNA follows: TGCGCCAGCAGCCCAGTATTCCAAGAGACCCAGTACTTC.

V and J are TRBV5-5 and TRBJ2-2, with D perhaps matching TRBD1 (5 bases). Trimming removed 3 bases from V and 4 bases from J, with 13 bases in between. The CDR3 has 15 residues. Germline V gene lookup returns CDR1 SGHKS and CDR2 YYEKEE (reference sequence). The CDR3 loop is CASSSTGRGTGELFF. The CDR3 region has the DNA TGTGCCAGCAGCTCAACAGGTCGAGGCACCGGGGAGCTGTTTTTT.

This clonotype was detected only a few times. This chain links TRBV7-2 with TRBJ2-3, with D unresolved. The CDR3 extends over 14 amino acids. V was trimmed by 5 bases and J by 3 bases, leaving 12 bases between them. Germline lookup yields CDR1 SGHTA and CDR2 FQGNSA. As DNA, the CDR3 is TGTGCCAGCAGCCTACAGCTCGGAACAGATACGCAGTATTTT. It specifies CASSLQLGTDTQYF.

The chain has TRBV7-9 and TRBJ2-2, with a weak D call TRBD2 (5 bases). The CDR3 is 13 amino acids. Trimming removed 5 bases at V and 5 bases at J, with 9 bases between. Germline V gene data show CDR1 as SEHNR and CDR2 as FQNEAQ (reference sequence). The CDR3 reads CASSREITGELFF. The CDR3 DNA follows: TGTGCCAGCAGCCGGGAAATAACCGGGGAGCTGTTTTTT.

V gene TRBV3-1 combines with J gene TRBJ2-7; 11 nucleotides agree with TRBD2. The germline CDR1 and CDR2 sequences are LGHDT and YNNKEL (reference sequence). V lost 3 bases and J lost 3; bases outside the gene matches: 7. This CDR3 contains 16 residues. CDR3 sequence: CASSHPRLAGNYEQYF. CDR3 coding DNA: TGTGCCAGCAGCCATCCTCGACTAGCGGGAAACTACGAGCAGTACTTC.

This clonotype was seen a handful of times. V gene TRBV20-1 combines with J gene TRBJ2-1; D remains ambiguous. Per the germline V gene, CDR1 is DFQATT and CDR2 is SNEGSKA (reference sequence). This CDR3 contains 14 residues. Trimming cost V 0 bases and J 0 bases, with 6 bases left between them. DNA for the CDR3: TGCAGTGCTAGAGACCTAAACTCCTACAATGAGCAGTTCTTC. Its translation is CSARDLNSYNEQFF.

The genes are TRBV7-3 and TRBJ2-1; weak D call: TRBD2 (5 bases). Germline assignment: CDR1 SGHTA and CDR2 FQGTGA. The CDR3 extends over 16 amino acids. Trimming shortened V by 5 bases and J by 1 base, and 15 bases separated the two germline ends. The DNA of the CDR3 is TGTGCCAGCAGCCCCTCCCTAGGAGGTTCCTACAATGAGCAGTTCTTC. Translated, it gives CASSPSLGGSYNEQFF.

The chain joins TRBV29-1 to TRBJ2-7; 7 bases are a match to TRBD1. V lost 5 bases and J lost 4; bases outside the gene matches: 14. The CDR3 covers 15 residues. The germline gives CDR1 SQVTM, CDR2 ANQGSEA. CDR3 region: CSVFGVLRGQYEQYF. The CDR3 bases are TGCAGCGTTTTTGGAGTCTTGAGGGGGCAATACGAGCAGTACTTC.

The CDR3 spells CAISEVGWGTDTQYF. DNA for the CDR3: TGTGCCATCAGTGAGGTGGGTTGGGGCACAGATACGCAGTATTTT. The rearrangement joins TRBV10-3 to TRBJ2-3; D is ambiguous. Germline values: CDR1 ENHRY, CDR2 SYGVKD. The CDR3 length is 15 residues. Trimming took 2 bases from V and 1 from J, leaving 10 bases between them.

Concerning this clonotype: This may stem from a read error, because a much larger clone lies one nucleotide away. The V call is TRBV29-1, the J call TRBJ2-5, with unresolved D. The CDR3 consists of 12 residues. Between the trimmed V and J ends, which lost 4 bases and 5 bases, there was a span of 11 bases. Germline lookup yields CDR1 SQVTM and CDR2 ANQGSEA. CDR3 sequence: CSVAPMGETQYF. The CDR3 coding sequence is TGCAGCGTTGCACCGATGGGGGAGACCCAGTACTTC.

CDR3 in amino acids: CASSLRWAGGAGYVEQFF. The CDR3 DNA sequence: TGTGCCAGCAGCCTAAGATGGGCTGGCGGGGCGGGATATGTTGAGCAGTTCTTC. The chain joins TRBV7-2 to TRBJ2-1; D might be TRBD2 (6 bases). The V end lost 5 bases, the J end lost 9 bases, and 29 bases lay between the germline ends. Germline V gene data show CDR1 as SGHTA and CDR2 as FQGNSA. This CDR3 comprises 18 residues.

The V gene is TRBV30, the J gene TRBJ2-7; D remains ambiguous. The CDR3 covers 11 residues. Germline V lookup: CDR1 GTSNPN, CDR2 SVGIG (reference sequence). Trimming stripped 1 base from V and 3 bases from J, with 4 bases between. The CDR3 is CAWSEDYEQYF. The DNA for the CDR3 is TGTGCCTGGAGTGAGGACTACGAGCAGTACTTC.

The sample holds a few counts of this clonotype. In nucleotides, the CDR3 is TGTGCCAGCAGCTTAGGGGGACAGGGAAGGCTTGATGGCTACACCTTC. Translated, it gives CASSLGGQGRLDGYTF. The V and J genes are TRBV7-9 and TRBJ1-2; 9 bases are a match to TRBD1. There are 16 residues in the CDR3. The J segment lost 6 bases and the V segment lost 1 base, leaving 9 bases of the junction unmatched. CDR1 and CDR2 from the germline V gene are SEHNR and FQNEAQ (reference sequence).

This clonotype is a singleton in its sample. A junction boundary mismatches the germline segment, possibly from a read error. The chain is built from TRBV27 and TRBJ2-7; the D gene is possibly TRBD1 (7 bases). The CDR3 is made up of 15 amino acids. Per germline, CDR1 MNHEY and CDR2 SMNVEV (reference sequence). DNA of the CDR3: TGTGCCAGCAGGCCGCAGGGGGGTCCCTCCTACGAGCAGGACTTC. Protein product: CASRPQGGPSYEQDF.